Detailed here is one T cell receptor (beta chain). This clone's antigen is unknown. The input lacks base qualities; no much larger clone sits a single base away. Via the germline V gene, CDR1 is MDHEN and CDR2 SYDVKM. The CDR3 sequence holds 14 residues, the cysteine and phenylalanine included. Only the CDR3 DNA is retained, 42 bases long and in frame from the first base. V gives up 6 bases and J gives up 7 bases, and the segment between their germline ends measures 13 bases. TCRbeta CDR3 regions were amplified from genomic DNA using the immunoSEQ Assay, a bias-controlled multiplex PCR. As for the original processing: Within the assay, amplification of reference gene primers was used to estimate how many nucleated cells each sample contained. To quantify the absolute abundance of each unique TCRbeta CDR3 rearrangement, sequence reads were collapsed and filtered. For each sample, productive Simpson clonality was calculated by taking the square root of Simpson's diversity index across productive rearrangements. As stored in TCRdb, this immuneACCESS dataset retains in-frame rearrangements with V and J assigned. A fraction of the clones does not appear; measured against another copy, unresolved V genes explain less than half of the discrepancy, and the remainder lacks a known reason. V and J calls and clone size are as listed in that table; D and trimming were resolved from the DNA. This sample has around 100,000 clones in its table, and roughly 79% of those were observed once. The biggest ten clones account for 9.5% to 13% of the sample.

The data are from a study of blood T cell repertoires in COVID-19 (dated by TCRdb to 2020 to 2021). Study-wide context: The collaborator samples originated in the United States, Italy and Spain and spanned the acute and convalescent phases of COVID-19. A freely available public database, intended as a resource for researchers studying the immune response to SARS-CoV-2, is where the repertoires were released. Subjects who had been exposed to COVID-19, were actively infected with it, or had recovered from it provided the deeply sampled blood TCRbeta repertoires that made up the dataset. Nearly every sample came with metadata listing a de-identified subject ID, COVID-19 status, age in years and sex. The material from the prospective study consisted of cDNA or gDNA derived from T cells, B-cell-depleted T cells, or PBMCs. Where HLA class I and class II types were available, the types were taken from metadata supplied by the sample provider, not from assay-based typing. Samples came from the ongoing ImmuneRACE study (first 160 participants) plus 1,254 subjects from 6 global collaborators.

The investigation overall reported the following: The amount of clinical and demographic metadata varied by source and participant and was provided uncurated.

The collaborating institutions used their own protocols to collect whole blood in K2EDTA tubes. For TCRbeta analysis, collaborators shipped samples in one of three forms: frozen whole blood, isolated PBMCs, or DNA extracted from either of those sample types. Sequenced sample: peripheral blood. The receptor's source is a woman in her 70s with acute or convalescent COVID-19. The chain is assembled from TRBV28 and TRBJ1-6, with TRBD1 perhaps the D gene, on 6 matching bases. The sequence in DNA is TGTGCCAGCAGCCTCCCGGGGGGCAATTCACCCCTCCACTTT. Its protein is CASSLPGGNSPLHF.